The source of this T cell receptor (beta chain) is a study of shared clonotypes between healthy human individuals. Across the whole study: CD4 naive cells filled three plates per donor, CD4 memory three, CD8 naive two and CD8 memory one. Study observations and caveats: The authors expected sequencing depth to affect clonotype sharing among donors.

With regard to this clone: What it binds is unknown. A much larger clone sits a single nucleotide away, making a read error possible. The same CDR3 also results from other DNA sequences found in this sample.

The test was conducted at deep level. TCRdb keeps only in-frame clones here, not all; method: immunoSEQ multiplex PCR. The repertoire holds some 1,100,000 clones, with approximately 80% as singletons. V was clipped by 3 bases and J by 4 bases, with 6 bases between them. CDR1 SNHLY and CDR2 FYNNEI come from the germline V gene. The CDR3 is 12 residues long. This clonotype was sampled from a man aged 18 to 29 in good health. Some clones in this sample may be carry-over from other donors' samples. The sequencing input was memory CD4+ T cells from PBMCs. Specified subset: CD45RA-negative fraction. The chain links TRBV2 to TRBJ2-5, with D tentatively TRBD1 (5 bases). In nucleotides, the CDR3 is TGTGCCAGCAGTGACAGGGCAGAGACCCAGTACTTC. It specifies CASSDRAETQYF. The full variable domain, rest sourced from reference TRBV2 and TRBJ2-5, is EPEVTQTPSHQVTQMGQEVILRCVPISNHLYFYWYRQILGQKVEFLVSFYNNEISEKSEIFDDQFSVERPDGSNFTLKIRSTKLEDSAMYFCASSDRAETQYFGPGTRLLVL.